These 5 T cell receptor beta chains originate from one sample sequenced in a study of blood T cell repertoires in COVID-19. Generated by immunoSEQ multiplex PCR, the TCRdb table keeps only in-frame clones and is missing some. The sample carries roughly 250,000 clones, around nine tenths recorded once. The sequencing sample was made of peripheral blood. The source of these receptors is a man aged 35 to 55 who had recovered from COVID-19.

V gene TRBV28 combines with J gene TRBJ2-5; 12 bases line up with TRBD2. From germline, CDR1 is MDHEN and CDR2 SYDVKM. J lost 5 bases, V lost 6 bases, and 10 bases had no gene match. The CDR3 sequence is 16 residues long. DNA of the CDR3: TGTGCCAGCAGACCATCTAGCGGGGGGGCCTGGGAGACCCAGTACTTC. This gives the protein CASRPSSGGAWETQYF.

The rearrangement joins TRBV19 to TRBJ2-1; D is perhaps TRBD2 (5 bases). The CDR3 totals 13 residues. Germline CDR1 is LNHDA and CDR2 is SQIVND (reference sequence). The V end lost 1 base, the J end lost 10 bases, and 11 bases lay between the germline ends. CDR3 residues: CASSIGAGSEQFF. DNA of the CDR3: TGTGCCAGTAGTATAGGTGCGGGCAGCGAGCAGTTCTTC.

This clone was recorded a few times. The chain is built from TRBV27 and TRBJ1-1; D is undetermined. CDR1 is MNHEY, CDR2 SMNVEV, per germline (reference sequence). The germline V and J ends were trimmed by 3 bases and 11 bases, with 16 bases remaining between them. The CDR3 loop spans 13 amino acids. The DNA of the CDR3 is TGTGCCAGCAGTTTTACGGGGTTCCCTGTTGCTTTCTTT. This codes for CASSFTGFPVAFF.

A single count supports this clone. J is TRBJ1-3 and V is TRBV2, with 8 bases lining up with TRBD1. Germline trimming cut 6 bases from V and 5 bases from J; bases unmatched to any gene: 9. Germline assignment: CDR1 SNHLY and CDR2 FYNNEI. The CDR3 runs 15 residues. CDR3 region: CASRGSRGRRNTIYF. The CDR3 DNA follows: TGTGCCAGCAGGGGCTCCAGGGGGCGAAGAAACACCATATATTTT.

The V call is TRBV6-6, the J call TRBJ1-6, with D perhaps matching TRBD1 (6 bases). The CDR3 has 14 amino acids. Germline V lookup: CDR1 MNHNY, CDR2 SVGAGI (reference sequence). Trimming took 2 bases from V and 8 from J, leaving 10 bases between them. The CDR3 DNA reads TGTGCCAGCAGTTACAAGGGGGAATATTCACCCCTCCACTTT. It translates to CASSYKGEYSPLHF.